One sample yielded the 15 T cell receptor beta chains listed below, sequenced in a study of T cell repertoires in cytomegalovirus infection. TCRdb redid the calling of the reads with MiXCR, one entry per CDR3 protein. The repertoire holds under 300,000 distinct CDR3 sequences, with 9% to 15% as singletons. The sequenced material came from PBMCs. Every receptor here comes from a human donor in good health (CMV status not recorded). Some clones in this sample may be carry-over from other donors' samples.

This clonotype was observed many times. The chain joins TRBV7-2 to TRBJ2-1; 7 nucleotides agree with TRBD1. The V gene's germline CDR1 is SGHTA and CDR2 FQGNSA. V was clipped by 4 bases and J by 6 bases; unmatched bases: 9. CDR3 length: 15 amino acids. The CDR3 DNA reads as TGTGCCAGCAGCTCCGACAGGGTGGGTAGCAATGAGCAGTTCTTC. Residues: CASSSDRVGSNEQFF.

In its sample, this clonotype was seen many times. The chain joins TRBV7-9 to TRBJ2-5; 10 bases are shared with TRBD2. The CDR3 totals 14 residues. The ends lost 2 bases at V and 4 bases at J; junction bases unmatched: 1. The germline V gene encodes CDR1 SEHNR and CDR2 FQNEAQ (reference sequence). The CDR3 DNA reads TGTGCCAGCAGCTTAATAGCGGGAGGAGAGACCCAGTACTTC. As protein: CASSLIAGGETQYF. Together with reference TRBV7-9 and TRBJ2-5, the CDR3 gives the full variable domain: DTGVSQNPRHKITKRGQNVTFRCDPISEHNRLYWYRQTLGQGPEFLTYFQNEAQLEKSRLLSDRFSAERPKGSFSTLEIQRTEQGDSAMYLCASSLIAGGETQYFGPGTRLLVL.

This clonotype was seen ten or more times. This chain links TRBV10-3 with TRBJ2-5; tentative D call: TRBD1 (5 bases). The CDR3 extends over 15 amino acids. CDR1 is ENHRY and CDR2 is SYGVKD in the germline V gene. V was trimmed by 6 bases and J by 2 bases, leaving 16 bases between them. CDR3 DNA: TGTGCCATCAGCGCCCTTAGGACAACACAAGAGACCCAGTACTTC. Its translation is CAISALRTTQETQYF.

In its sample, this clonotype was seen many times. V gene TRBV7-2 combines with J gene TRBJ2-7, with TRBD1 as a possible D gene (6 bases). The CDR3 extends over 15 amino acids. With 3 bases removed from V and 2 bases from J, the gap between germline ends came to 14 bases. The germline gives CDR1 SGHTA, CDR2 FQGNSA. The CDR3, as DNA: TGTGCCAGCAGCTTGGGCACTGGACAGCCCTACGAGCAGTACTTC. This codes for CASSLGTGQPYEQYF. The full variable domain, rest sourced from reference TRBV7-2 and TRBJ2-7, is GAGVSQSPSNKVTEKGKDVELRCDPISGHTALYWYRQSLGQGLEFLIYFQGNSAPDKSGLPSDRFSAERTGGSVSTLTIQRTQQEDSAVYLCASSLGTGQPYEQYFGPGTRLTVT.

Many counts were recorded for this clonotype. V gene TRBV6-2 or TRBV6-3 combines with J gene TRBJ1-1; 8 bases align to TRBD1. V was pared by 6 bases and J by 3 bases, with 3 bases of the junction left unmatched. Germline CDR1 reads MNHEY; CDR2 reads SVGEGT. The CDR3 sequence is 13 residues long. CDR3 nucleotide sequence: TGTGCCAGCAGAACAGGGGGGTACACTGAAGCTTTCTTT. It yields the protein CASRTGGYTEAFF.

The sample holds a few counts of this clonotype. The chain couples TRBV5-1 to TRBJ2-3, with D tentatively TRBD2 (6 bases). V was cut by 0 bases and J by 1 base, with 12 bases left in between. The length of the CDR3 is 16 residues. The germline V gene encodes CDR1 SGHRS and CDR2 YFSETQ. As DNA, the CDR3 is TGCGCCAGCAGCTTGGTCGCGGGGTTCGGCACAGATACGCAGTATTTT. The encoded protein is CASSLVAGFGTDTQYF.

The gene calls are TRBV29-1 and TRBJ1-1; D call uncertain. CDR1 and CDR2 (germline): SQVTM, ANQGSEA. The CDR3 has 11 amino acids. With 4 bases removed from V and 0 bases from J, the gap between germline ends came to 3 bases. In DNA form, the CDR3 reads TGCAGCGTTGGGTTGAACACTGAAGCTTTCTTT. This translates into CSVGLNTEAFF.

The rearrangement joins TRBV28 to TRBJ1-1; perhaps TRBD1 as D (6 bases). This CDR3 region has 16 residues. The V end was cut by 5 bases, the J end by 0 bases, with 16 bases between. In germline, CDR1 is MDHEN, CDR2 SYDVKM. In DNA form, the CDR3 reads TGTGCCAGCAGTCCATCGGGGGGGCTTGTGAACACTGAAGCTTTCTTT. As protein: CASSPSGGLVNTEAFF.

The sample holds a few counts of this clonotype. A much larger clone lies one base from this, so it may be a read error. This chain links TRBV4-2 with TRBJ2-2, with D perhaps matching TRBD1 (5 bases). Germline V gene lookup returns CDR1 LGHNA and CDR2 YNFKEQ. This CDR3 has 13 residues. CDR3 coding DNA: TGTGCCAACAGCCAAGGGGACACCGGGGAGCTGTTTTTT. It encodes CANSQGDTGELFF.

This clonotype was found many times. This sequence joins TRBV28 and TRBJ1-2, with D possibly TRBD1 on 6 matching bases. Trimming shortened V by 5 bases and J by 5 bases, and 12 bases separated the two germline ends. This CDR3 is 13 amino acids long. The germline V gene has CDR1 MDHEN and CDR2 SYDVKM. The DNA of the CDR3 is TGTGCCAGCAGTAGGGACAAGCGGTATGGCTACACCTTC. It encodes CASSRDKRYGYTF.

There are a few counts of this clonotype. The chain is built from TRBV20-1 and TRBJ2-3, with 7 bases that match TRBD2. This CDR3 has 15 amino acids. The germline CDR1 and CDR2 sequences are DFQATT and SNEGSKA (reference sequence). V lost 5 bases and J lost 2; bases outside the gene matches: 10. As DNA, the CDR3 is TGCAGTGCTGGAAATGAGCGGGGACTCACAGATACGCAGTATTTT. It translates to CSAGNERGLTDTQYF.

At least ten counts were recorded for this clonotype. J is TRBJ2-2 and V is TRBV7-2; D unclear. Germline CDR1 SGHTA, CDR2 FQGNSA. CDR3 length equals 14 residues. V lost 0 bases and J lost 4, with 6 bases in between. The CDR3 loop is CASSLAIGTGELFF. In nucleotides, the CDR3 is TGTGCCAGCAGCTTAGCGATTGGCACCGGGGAGCTGTTTTTT.

V is TRBV5-1 and J is TRBJ2-7; 10 nucleotides match TRBD1. The ends lost 4 bases at V and 5 bases at J; junction bases unmatched: 6. The CDR3 is 14 amino acids. CDR1 SGHRS and CDR2 YFSETQ come from the germline V gene. The CDR3 region has the DNA TGCGCCAGCAGCGGGGGGACAGGGGTGGACGAGCAGTACTTC. Its translation: CASSGGTGVDEQYF.

V is TRBV20-1 and J is TRBJ1-5, with TRBD1 identical over 11 bases. J was trimmed by 5 bases and V by 5 bases; bases with no gene match: 8. Germline assignment: CDR1 DFQATT and CDR2 SNEGSKA (reference sequence). The CDR3 spans 15 residues. In DNA, the CDR3 is TGCAGTGCTGAAAAGCCGGGACAGGGGGATCAGCCCCAGCATTTT. Protein sequence: CSAEKPGQGDQPQHF.

This clonotype was observed a handful of times. The rearrangement joins TRBV19 to TRBJ1-1, with TRBD1 matching 7 bases. CDR1 and CDR2 (germline): LNHDA, SQIVND (reference sequence). This CDR3 has 14 amino acids. The ends lost 4 bases at V and 6 bases at J; junction bases unmatched: 8. CDR3 residues: CASSRVTGIAEAFF. CDR3 coding DNA: TGTGCCAGTAGTAGGGTGACAGGGATCGCTGAAGCTTTCTTT. The complete variable domain, with remaining parts taken from reference TRBV19 and TRBJ1-1, reads DGGITQSPKYLFRKEGQNVTLSCEQNLNHDAMYWYRQDPGQGLRLIYYSQIVNDFQKGDIAEGYSVSREKKESFPLTVTSAQKNPTAFYLCASSRVTGIAEAFFGQGTRLTVV.